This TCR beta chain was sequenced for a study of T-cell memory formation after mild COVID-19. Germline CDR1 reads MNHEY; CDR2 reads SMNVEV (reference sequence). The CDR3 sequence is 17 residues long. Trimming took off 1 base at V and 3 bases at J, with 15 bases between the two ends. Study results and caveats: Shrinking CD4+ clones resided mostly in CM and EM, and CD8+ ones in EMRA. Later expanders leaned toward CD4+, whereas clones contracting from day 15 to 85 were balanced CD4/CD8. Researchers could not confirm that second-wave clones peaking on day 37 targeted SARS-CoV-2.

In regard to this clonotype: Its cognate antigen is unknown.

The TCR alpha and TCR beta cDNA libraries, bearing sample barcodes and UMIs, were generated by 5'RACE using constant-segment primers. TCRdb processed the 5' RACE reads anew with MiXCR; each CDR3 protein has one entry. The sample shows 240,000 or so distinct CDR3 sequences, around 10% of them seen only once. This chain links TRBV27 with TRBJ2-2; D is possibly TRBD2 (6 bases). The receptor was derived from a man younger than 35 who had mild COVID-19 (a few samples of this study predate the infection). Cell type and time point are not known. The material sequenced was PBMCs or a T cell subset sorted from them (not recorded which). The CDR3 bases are TGTGCCAGCAGTTTATATTCAGGGAGGAAGTACACCGGGGAGCTGTTTTTT. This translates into CASSLYSGRKYTGELFF.